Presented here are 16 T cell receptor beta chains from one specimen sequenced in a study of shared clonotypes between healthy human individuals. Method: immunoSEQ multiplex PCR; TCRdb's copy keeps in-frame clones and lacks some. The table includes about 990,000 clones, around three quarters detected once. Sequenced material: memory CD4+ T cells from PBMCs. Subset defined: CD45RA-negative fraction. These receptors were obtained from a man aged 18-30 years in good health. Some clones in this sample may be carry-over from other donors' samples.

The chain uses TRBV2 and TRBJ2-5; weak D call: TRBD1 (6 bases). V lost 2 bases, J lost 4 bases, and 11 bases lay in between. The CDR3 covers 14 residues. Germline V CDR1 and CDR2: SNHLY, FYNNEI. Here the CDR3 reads CASSEQGQGETQYF. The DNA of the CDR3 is TGTGCCAGCAGTGAACAGGGACAAGGAGAGACCCAGTACTTC. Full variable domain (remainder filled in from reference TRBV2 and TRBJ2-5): EPEVTQTPSHQVTQMGQEVILRCVPISNHLYFYWYRQILGQKVEFLVSFYNNEISEKSEIFDDQFSVERPDGSNFTLKIRSTKLEDSAMYFCASSEQGQGETQYFGPGTRLLVL.

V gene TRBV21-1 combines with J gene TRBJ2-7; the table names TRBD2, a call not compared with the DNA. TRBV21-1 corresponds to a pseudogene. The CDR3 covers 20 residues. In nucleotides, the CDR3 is TGTGCCAGCAGCAAAGGGAGCCCCCCAGCGGGCAGATACCTAGGGTACGAGCAGTACTTC. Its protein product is CASSKGSPPAGRYLGYEQYF.

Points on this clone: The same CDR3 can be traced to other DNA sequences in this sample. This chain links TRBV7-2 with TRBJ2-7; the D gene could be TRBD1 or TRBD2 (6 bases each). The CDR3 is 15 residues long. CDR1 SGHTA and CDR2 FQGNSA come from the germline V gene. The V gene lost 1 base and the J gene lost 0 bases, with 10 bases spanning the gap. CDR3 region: CASSLVPGASYEQYF. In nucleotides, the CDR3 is TGTGCCAGCAGCTTAGTACCGGGGGCCTCCTACGAGCAGTACTTC.

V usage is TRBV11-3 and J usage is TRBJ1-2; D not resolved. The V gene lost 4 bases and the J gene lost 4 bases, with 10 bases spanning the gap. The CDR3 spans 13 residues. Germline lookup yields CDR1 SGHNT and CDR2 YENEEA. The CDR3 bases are TGTGCCAGCAGCTCCTCTCGAAGCTATGGCTACACCTTC. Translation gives CASSSSRSYGYTF.

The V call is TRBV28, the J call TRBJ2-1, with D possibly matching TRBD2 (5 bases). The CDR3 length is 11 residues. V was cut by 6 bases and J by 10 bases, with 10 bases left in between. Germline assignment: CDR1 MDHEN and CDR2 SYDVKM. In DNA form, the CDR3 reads TGTGCCAGCAGAGTCCCGGGGGAGCAGTTCTTC. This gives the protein CASRVPGEQFF.

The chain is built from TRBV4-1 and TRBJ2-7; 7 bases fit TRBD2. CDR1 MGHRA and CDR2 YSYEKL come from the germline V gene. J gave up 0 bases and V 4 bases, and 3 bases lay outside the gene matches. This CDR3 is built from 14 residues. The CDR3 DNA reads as TGCGCCAGCAGCCTGGGGGGGAGCTCCTACGAGCAGTACTTC. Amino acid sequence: CASSLGGSSYEQYF.

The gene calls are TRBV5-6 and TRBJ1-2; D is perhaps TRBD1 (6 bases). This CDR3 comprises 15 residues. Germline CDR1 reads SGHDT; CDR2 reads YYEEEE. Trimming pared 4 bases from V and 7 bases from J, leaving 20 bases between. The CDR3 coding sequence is TGTGCCAGCAGCGCAATTCTCAGGGGCGCGGTTGGCTACACCTTC. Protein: CASSAILRGAVGYTF.

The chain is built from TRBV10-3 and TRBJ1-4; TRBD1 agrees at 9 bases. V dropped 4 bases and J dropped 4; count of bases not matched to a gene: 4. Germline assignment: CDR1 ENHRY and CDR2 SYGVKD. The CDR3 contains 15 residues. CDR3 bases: TGTGCCATCAGTGGGGACAGGGTTAATAATGAAAAACTGTTTTTT. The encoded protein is CAISGDRVNNEKLFF.

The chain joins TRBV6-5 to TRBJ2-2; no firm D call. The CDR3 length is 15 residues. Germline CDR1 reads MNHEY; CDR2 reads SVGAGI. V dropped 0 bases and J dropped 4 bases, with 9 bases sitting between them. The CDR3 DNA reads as TGTGCCAGCAGTTACTCGCCGAGCGCCACCGGGGAGCTGTTTTTT. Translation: CASSYSPSATGELFF.

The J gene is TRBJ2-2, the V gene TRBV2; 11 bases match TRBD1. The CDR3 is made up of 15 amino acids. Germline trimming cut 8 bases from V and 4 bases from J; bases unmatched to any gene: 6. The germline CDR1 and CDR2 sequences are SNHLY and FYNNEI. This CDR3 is CASGWGTGGTGELFF. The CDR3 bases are TGTGCCAGCGGCTGGGGGACAGGGGGCACCGGGGAGCTGTTTTTT.

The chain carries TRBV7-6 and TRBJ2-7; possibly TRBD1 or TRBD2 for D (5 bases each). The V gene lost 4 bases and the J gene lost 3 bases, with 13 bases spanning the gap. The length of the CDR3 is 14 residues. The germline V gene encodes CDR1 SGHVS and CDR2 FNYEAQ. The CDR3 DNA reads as TGTGCCAGCAGCTCGGGACCAGAAAGCTACGAGCAGTACTTC. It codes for CASSSGPESYEQYF.

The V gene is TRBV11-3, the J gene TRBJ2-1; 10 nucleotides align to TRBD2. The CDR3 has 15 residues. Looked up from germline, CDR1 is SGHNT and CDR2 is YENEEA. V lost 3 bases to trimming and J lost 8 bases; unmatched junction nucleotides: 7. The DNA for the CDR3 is TGTGCCAGCAGCTTTTCTAGCGGGAGTAGGGATGAGCAGTTCTTC. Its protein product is CASSFSSGSRDEQFF. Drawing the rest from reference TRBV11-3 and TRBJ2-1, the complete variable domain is EAGVVQSPRYKIIEKKQPVAFWCNPISGHNTLYWYLQNLGQGPELLIRYENEEAVDDSQLPKDRFSAERLKGVDSTLKIQPAELGDSAVYLCASSFSSGSRDEQFFGPGTRLTVL.

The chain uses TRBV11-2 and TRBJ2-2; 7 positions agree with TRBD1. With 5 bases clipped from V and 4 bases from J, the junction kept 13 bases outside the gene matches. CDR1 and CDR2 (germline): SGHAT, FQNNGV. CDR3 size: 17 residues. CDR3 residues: CASSLRRSGGSTGELFF. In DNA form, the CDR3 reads TGTGCCAGCAGCCTACGACGATCAGGGGGATCCACCGGGGAGCTGTTTTTT.

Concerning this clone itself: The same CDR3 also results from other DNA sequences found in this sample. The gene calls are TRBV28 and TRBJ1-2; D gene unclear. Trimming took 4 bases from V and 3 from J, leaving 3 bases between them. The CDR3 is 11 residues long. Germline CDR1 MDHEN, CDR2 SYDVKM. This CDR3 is CASSSDYGYTF. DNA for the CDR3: TGTGCCAGCAGTTCCGACTATGGCTACACCTTC.

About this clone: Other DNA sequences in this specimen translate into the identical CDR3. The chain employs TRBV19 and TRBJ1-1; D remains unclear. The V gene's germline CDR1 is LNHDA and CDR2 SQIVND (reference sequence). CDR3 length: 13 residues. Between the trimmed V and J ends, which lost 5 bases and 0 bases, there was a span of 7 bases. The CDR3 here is CASSVNMNTEAFF. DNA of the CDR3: TGTGCCAGTAGTGTTAATATGAACACTGAAGCTTTCTTT.

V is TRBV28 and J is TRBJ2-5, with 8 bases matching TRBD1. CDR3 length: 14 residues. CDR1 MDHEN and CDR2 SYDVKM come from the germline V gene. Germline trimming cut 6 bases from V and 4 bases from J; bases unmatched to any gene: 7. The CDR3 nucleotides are TGTGCCAGCAGGCCTCAGGGGGCTGGAGAGACCCAGTACTTC. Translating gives CASRPQGAGETQYF. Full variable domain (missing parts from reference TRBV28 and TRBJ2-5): DVKVTQSSRYLVKRTGEKVFLECVQDMDHENMFWYRQDPGLGLRLIYFSYDVKMKEKGDIPEGYSVSREKKERFSLILESASTNQTSMYLCASRPQGAGETQYFGPGTRLLVL.